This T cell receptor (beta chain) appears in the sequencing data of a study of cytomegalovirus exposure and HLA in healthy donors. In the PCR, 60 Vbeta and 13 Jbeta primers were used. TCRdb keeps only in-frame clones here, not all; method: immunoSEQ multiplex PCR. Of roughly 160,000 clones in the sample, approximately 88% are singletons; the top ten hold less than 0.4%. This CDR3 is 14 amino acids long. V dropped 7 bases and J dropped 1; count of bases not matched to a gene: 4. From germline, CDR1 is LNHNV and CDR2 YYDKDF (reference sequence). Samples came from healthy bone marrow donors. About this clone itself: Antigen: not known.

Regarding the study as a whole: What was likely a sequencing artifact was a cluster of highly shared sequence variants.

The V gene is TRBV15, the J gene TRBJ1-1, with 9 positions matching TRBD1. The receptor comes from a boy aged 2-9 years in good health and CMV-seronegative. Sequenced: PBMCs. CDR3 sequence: CATKGQGGNTEAFF. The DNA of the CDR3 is TGTGCCACCAAGGGACAGGGCGGGAACACTGAAGCTTTCTTT.